The 9 T cell receptor beta chains listed next were all sequenced from one sample in a study of blood T cell repertoires in COVID-19. The table came from immunoSEQ multiplex PCR; TCRdb's copy has only in-frame clones and leaves some out. Here the sample spans 200,000 to 250,000 clones, about 84% being singletons. Sequencing input: PBMCs or T cells enriched from blood (not recorded which). The origin of the receptors is a woman aged 50 to 60 who had recovered from COVID-19.

This rearrangement joins TRBV4-1 to TRBJ2-2, with 10 bases aligning to TRBD1. Germline V gene sequence: CDR1 MGHRA, CDR2 YSYEKL. The CDR3 extends over 15 amino acids. V dropped 7 bases and J dropped 6; count of bases not matched to a gene: 8. This CDR3 is CASTKPGQGSGELFF. CDR3 DNA: TGCGCCAGCACTAAACCGGGACAGGGGTCCGGGGAGCTGTTTTTT.

The gene calls are TRBV7-8 and TRBJ1-6, with TRBD1 as a possible D gene (6 bases). V was cut by 3 bases and J by 9 bases, with 12 bases left in between. From germline, CDR1 is SGHVS and CDR2 FQNEAQ. The CDR3 totals 14 residues. CDR3 sequence: CASSFEGEGSPLHF. DNA for the CDR3: TGTGCCAGCAGCTTTGAGGGGGAAGGTTCACCCCTCCACTTT.

This clone was observed a single time. The chain carries TRBV9 and TRBJ2-7, with 8 bases aligning to TRBD1. Germline loops: CDR1 SGDLS, CDR2 YYNGEE. This CDR3 spans 14 amino acids. V dropped 3 bases and J dropped 7; count of bases not matched to a gene: 9. CDR3 sequence: CASSAMTGVTEQYF. The CDR3 bases are TGTGCCAGCAGCGCTATGACAGGGGTGACTGAGCAGTACTTC.

The CDR3 DNA follows: TGTGCCAGCGCGGACAGGCCCTATGGCTACACCTTC. Translated: CASADRPYGYTF. The chain carries TRBV25-1 and TRBJ1-2; 7 nucleotides align to TRBD1. This CDR3 region has 12 residues. Germline V CDR1 and CDR2: MGHDK, SYGVNS. With V trimmed by 8 bases and J by 4 bases, 4 bases remained unmatched.

The chain employs TRBV4-2 and TRBJ1-2, with TRBD1 identical over 12 bases. The V gene end was trimmed by 1 base and the J gene end by 4 bases; junction bases not matched to a gene: 19. The germline gives CDR1 LGHNA, CDR2 YNFKEQ. The CDR3 consists of 21 residues. CDR3 loop: CASSQGGALGDRGRRVYGYTF. CDR3 bases: TGTGCCAGCAGCCAAGGAGGGGCCCTTGGGGACAGGGGGCGCCGAGTCTATGGCTACACCTTC.

V gene TRBV5-1 combines with J gene TRBJ2-4, with D possibly being TRBD1 (5 bases). The CDR3 is 19 residues long. V lost 3 bases and J 0 bases, leaving 22 bases between the germline ends. CDR1 and CDR2 from the germline V gene are SGHRS and YFSETQ. CDR3 nucleotides: TGCGCCAGCAGCTCCCGAGCAGGGCCGTTGGCTTTAGCCAAAAACATTCAGTACTTC. It translates to CASSSRAGPLALAKNIQYF.

The rearrangement uses TRBV19 and TRBJ1-5, with D uncertain. Between the trimmed V and J ends, which lost 4 bases and 0 bases, there was a span of 10 bases. The length of the CDR3 is 15 residues. Germline CDR1 reads LNHDA; CDR2 reads SQIVND (reference sequence). The CDR3 DNA reads as TGTGCCAGTAGTAATTCGAGAAATAGCAATCAGCCCCAGCATTTT. This sequence encodes CASSNSRNSNQPQHF.

The chain recombines TRBV10-3 with TRBJ2-7, with a weak D call TRBD2 (5 bases). CDR1 and CDR2 (germline): ENHRY, SYGVKD. The germline V and J ends were trimmed by 5 bases and 0 bases, with 11 bases remaining between them. CDR3 length: 14 residues. The CDR3 loop reads CAISSEVYSYEQYF. In DNA form, the CDR3 reads TGTGCCATCAGTTCGGAGGTATACTCCTACGAGCAGTACTTC.

This chain connects TRBV28 to TRBJ2-2; 14 nucleotides match TRBD2. Looked up from germline, CDR1 is MDHEN and CDR2 is SYDVKM. The CDR3 has 18 amino acids. V was clipped by 3 bases and J by 4 bases; unmatched bases: 7. The CDR3 bases are TGTGCCAGCAGTTTCCCGGGACTAGCGGGAGAGGGCACCGGGGAGCTGTTTTTT. This sequence encodes CASSFPGLAGEGTGELFF.